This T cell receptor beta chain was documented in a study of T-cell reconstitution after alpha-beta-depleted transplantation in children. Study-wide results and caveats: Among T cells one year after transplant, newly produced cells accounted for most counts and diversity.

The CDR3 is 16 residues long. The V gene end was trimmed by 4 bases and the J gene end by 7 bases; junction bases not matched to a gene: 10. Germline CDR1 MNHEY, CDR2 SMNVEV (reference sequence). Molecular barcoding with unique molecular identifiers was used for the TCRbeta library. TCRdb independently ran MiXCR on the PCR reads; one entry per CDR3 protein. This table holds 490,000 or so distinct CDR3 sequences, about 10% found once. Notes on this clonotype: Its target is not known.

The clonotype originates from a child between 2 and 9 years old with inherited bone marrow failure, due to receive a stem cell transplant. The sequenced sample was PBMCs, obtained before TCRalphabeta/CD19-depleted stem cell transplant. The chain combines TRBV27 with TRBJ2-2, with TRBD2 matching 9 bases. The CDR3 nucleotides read TGTGCCAGCAGTTCGCCACCGGGACTAGCTTTCGGGGAGCTGTTTTTT. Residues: CASSSPPGLAFGELFF.